This T cell receptor beta chain was sequenced in a study of Ad26.COV2.S vaccination and SARS-CoV-2 variants. Study in general: Into the muscle, Ad26.COV2.S was dosed once or twice, 56 days apart. Study observations and caveats: Spike-specific TCR breadth was greater in vaccine than placebo recipients.

CDR1 is GTSNPN, CDR2 SVGIG, per germline (reference sequence). The CDR3 has 14 residues. Trimming took 0 bases from V and 2 from J; bases not matched to a gene: 2. Clones were sequenced by immunoSEQ multiplex PCR, and TCRdb holds only the in-frame ones, with some missing. The sample holds about 680,000 clones, 89% seen once. On this clone itself: Its antigen is as yet unknown. This CDR3 is also generated by other DNA sequences in the sample.

The treatment here: 15 to 20 received Ad26.COV2.S at low or high dose, single or two shots; 5 received placebo; per-sample allocation not given. Sampling took place 63 days after the first vaccine or placebo injection. The study used a vaccine consisting of an Ad26 vector that expressed Wuhan-strain SARS-CoV-2 spike. The sequences come from peripheral blood, collected in a trial of Ad26.COV2.S vaccine versus placebo. This chain uses TRBV30 with TRBJ2-3; TRBD2 agrees at 7 bases. The receptor's source is a person between 18 and 59 years old who received the Ad26.COV2.S COVID-19 vaccine or a placebo. This chain's CDR3 is CAWSVGGVTDTQYF. The CDR3 nucleotides are TGTGCCTGGAGTGTGGGGGGGGTCACAGATACGCAGTATTTT. Together with reference TRBV30 and TRBJ2-3, the CDR3 gives the full variable domain: SQTIHQWPATLVQPVGSPLSLECTVEGTSNPNLYWYRQAAGRGLQLLFYSVGIGQISSEVPQNLSASRPQDRQFILSSKKLLLSDSGFYLCAWSVGGVTDTQYFGPGTRLTVL.